This is a list of T cell receptor beta chains from one sample in a study of regulatory T cells in long-lasting Graves disease. MiXCR was run by TCRdb on the multiplex PCR reads, yielding one entry per CDR3 protein. The sample consists of 650,000 to 700,000 distinct CDR3 sequences, 30% of them appearing once. The material sequenced was peripheral blood mononuclear cells (PBMCs), taken when the disease was refractory, from a patient treated with antithyroid drugs. Every receptor here comes from a female donor with Graves disease. Both conserved end residues are trimmed from each CDR3. Size tells how often a clone was seen (once, few, many) or the class of an expanded clone, and some rows leave it out.

CDR3: ATSNEVSTGELF
J: TRBJ2-2
V: TRBV24-1
size: few

CDR3: ASSFGGQVLMNTEAF
J: TRBJ1-1
V: TRBV5-1
size: -

CDR3: ASSGRGSGYEQY
J: TRBJ2-7
V: TRBV11-1
size: -

CDR3: ASKLAGDNEQF
J: TRBJ2-1
V: TRBV11-2
size: few

CDR3: ATSRDRVRLNTEAF
J: TRBJ1-1
V: TRBV15
size: few

CDR3: ASSYSRAPNYGYT
J: TRBJ1-2
V: TRBV6-2/TRBV6-3
size: many

CDR3: ASSPEWTGMSFTEAF
J: TRBJ1-1
V: TRBV2
size: many

CDR3: ASDGGDSYEQY
J: TRBJ2-7
V: TRBV28
size: few

CDR3: ASSLGTGMVQPQH
J: TRBJ1-5
V: TRBV28
size: many

CDR3: ASTAAGWETQY
J: -
V: TRBV12-3/TRBV12-4
size: -

CDR3: ASSFQRGALYEQY
J: TRBJ2-7
V: TRBV6-2/TRBV6-3
size: -

CDR3: ASSTGVSTEAF
J: TRBJ1-1
V: TRBV7-3
size: -

CDR3: ASSLGREGPYQETQY
J: TRBJ2-5
V: TRBV12-3/TRBV12-4
size: many

CDR3: ASSSQPGDIAKNIQY
J: TRBJ2-4
V: TRBV7-6
size: -

CDR3: AWIRPAGAYNEQF
J: TRBJ2-1
V: TRBV30
size: -

CDR3: ASSSLGRGRDTEAF
J: TRBJ1-1
V: TRBV6-5
size: -

CDR3: ASSRAGVPEAF
J: TRBJ1-1
V: TRBV28
size: -

CDR3: ASSTYRDSPLH
J: TRBJ1-6
V: TRBV7-8
size: -

CDR3: SVVQGPEAF
J: TRBJ1-1
V: TRBV29-1
size: -

CDR3: SARESQGYSGNTIY
J: TRBJ1-3
V: TRBV20-1
size: -

CDR3: ASSPTRQGGYT
J: TRBJ1-2
V: TRBV2
size: many

CDR3: ASSYSQGGYT
J: TRBJ1-2
V: TRBV6-5
size: -

CDR3: ASSLVERGGTEAF
J: TRBJ1-1
V: TRBV5-1
size: few

CDR3: ASNADRGDTEAF
J: TRBJ1-1
V: TRBV5-1
size: -

CDR3: ASSPNLEAF
J: TRBJ1-1
V: TRBV7-9
size: -

CDR3: ASSPYDSSRGGYT
J: TRBJ1-2
V: TRBV2
size: -

CDR3: ASSLLVQEETQY
J: TRBJ2-5
V: TRBV12-3/TRBV12-4
size: -

CDR3: ASSKWTERTSEAF
J: TRBJ1-1
V: TRBV5-1
size: few

CDR3: ASSLVRVEAEAF
J: TRBJ1-1
V: TRBV5-1
size: few

CDR3: SARDYGLTNTEAF
J: TRBJ1-1
V: TRBV20-1
size: many

CDR3: ASSTLTTFNYGYT
J: TRBJ1-2
V: TRBV7-9
size: few

CDR3: ASSLPSGRAAGELF
J: TRBJ2-2
V: TRBV6-1
size: few

CDR3: ASSILGDNQPQH
J: TRBJ1-5
V: TRBV19
size: -

CDR3: SVEAAWDTIY
J: TRBJ1-3
V: TRBV29-1
size: -

CDR3: ARGMGGPGTGELF
J: TRBJ2-2
V: TRBV2
size: -

CDR3: ASSSLTSGRSYEQY
J: TRBJ2-7
V: TRBV7-2
size: once

CDR3: SVTTGRGNTEAF
J: TRBJ1-1
V: TRBV29-1
size: few

CDR3: ASSQEGREGTGELF
J: TRBJ2-2
V: TRBV4-1
size: -

CDR3: ASSQVRQTAYEQY
J: TRBJ2-7
V: TRBV3-1
size: few

CDR3: ASGGHRRSFNYGYT
J: TRBJ1-2
V: TRBV2
size: many